The entry below gives a single TCR beta chain sequence along with its context. This record comes from a study of cytomegalovirus exposure and HLA in healthy donors. The primer mix had 60 Vbeta and 13 Jbeta primers. Assay: immunoSEQ multiplex PCR; the TCRdb copy retains only in-frame clones and omits some. This sample has approximately 160,000 clones, with 60% to 80% found just once. The CDR3 is 17 residues long. After removal of 3 bases from V and 4 bases from J, the junction contained 13 bases not matched to a gene. The V gene's germline CDR1 is MNHEY and CDR2 SMNVEV (reference sequence). The clonotype comes from a male donor in good health and CMV-seronegative. The chain is built from TRBV27 and TRBJ2-7; 9 bases are a match to TRBD1. Specimen: PBMCs. CDR3 nucleotide sequence: TGTGCCAGCAGTTTTCGGCCGCCGGGACAGGGACCGTACGAGCAGTACTTC. Its protein product is CASSFRPPGQGPYEQYF.